This paragraph covers one T cell receptor (beta chain) sequence. This sample is drawn from a study of blood T cell repertoires in COVID-19. Overall study context: Researchers got acute and convalescent COVID-19 samples from the United States, Italy and Spain. PBMCs, B-cell-depleted T cells, or T cells were the source of the cDNA or gDNA that made up the material.

Only in-frame clones appear in the TCRdb table, and some are missing; sequencing was by immunoSEQ multiplex PCR. Here the sample spans approximately 150,000 clones, over 80% being singletons. V dropped 8 bases and J dropped 0 bases, with 8 bases sitting between them. This CDR3 comprises 13 residues. From germline, CDR1 is MDHEN and CDR2 SYDVKM. The clonotype originates from a man between 65 and 85 years old who had been exposed to COVID-19. The J gene is TRBJ2-1, the V gene TRBV28; D not resolved. The sequenced material came from PBMCs or T cells enriched from blood (not recorded which). CDR3 DNA: TGTGCCAGCGCCCACGGCTCCTACAATGAGCAGTTCTTC. Amino acid sequence: CASAHGSYNEQFF.